A selection of T cell receptor beta chains follows, all from one sample in a study of blood T cell repertoires in COVID-19. Assay: immunoSEQ multiplex PCR; the TCRdb copy retains only in-frame clones and omits some. This sample has just over 650,000 clones, with approximately 90% found just once. What was sequenced was peripheral blood. The receptors were sampled from a woman in her late teens or twenties with acute or convalescent COVID-19. Both conserved end residues are part of each CDR3. Each record gives: clone size, J gene, D gene, V gene, CDR3 protein, CDR3 DNA. A D gene is named only where the DNA matches it firmly. Clone size is stated in some rows and not others, as once, few, many or a class when expanded.

size: NA; J: TRBJ1-3; D: NA; V: TRBV2; CDR3: CASSPSPPGAGGNTIYF; DNA: TGTGCCAGCAGTCCTTCTCCTCCAGGTGCCGGCGGAAACACCATATATTTT
size: NA; J: TRBJ2-3; D: NA; V: TRBV19; CDR3: CASSIKGGRATDTQYF; DNA: TGTGCCAGTAGTATTAAGGGCGGCAGGGCCACAGATACGCAGTATTTT
size: NA; J: TRBJ1-2; D: TRBD1; V: TRBV2; CDR3: CASSRPDRGTYGYTF; DNA: TGTGCCAGCAGCCGACCGGACAGGGGGACCTATGGCTACACCTTC
size: NA; J: TRBJ1-1; D: NA; V: TRBV30; CDR3: CAWQDWSGTEAFF; DNA: TGTGCCTGGCAAGACTGGTCGGGTACTGAAGCTTTCTTT
size: NA; J: TRBJ1-6; D: NA; V: TRBV2; CDR3: CASSPRVSSYNSPLHF; DNA: TGTGCCAGCAGCCCTCGAGTGAGCTCCTATAATTCACCCCTCCACTTT
size: NA; J: TRBJ2-2; D: TRBD1; V: TRBV5-4; CDR3: CASSFGQDRAAPNTGELFF; DNA: TGTGCCAGCAGCTTCGGCCAAGACAGGGCGGCTCCGAACACCGGGGAGCTGTTTTTT
size: NA; J: TRBJ1-2; D: NA; V: TRBV5-6; CDR3: CASSLYERNYGYTF; DNA: TGTGCCAGCAGCTTGTATGAGAGGAACTATGGCTACACCTTC
size: NA; J: TRBJ2-7; D: TRBD2; V: TRBV27; CDR3: CASSIAGGPYEQYF; DNA: TGTGCCAGCAGTATAGCGGGGGGCCCCTACGAGCAGTACTTC
size: NA; J: TRBJ1-1; D: TRBD1; V: TRBV7-9; CDR3: CAGGTGGPLGTEAFF; DNA: TGTGCCGGAGGGACAGGGGGACCTCTGGGCACTGAAGCTTTCTTT
size: NA; J: TRBJ1-2; D: TRBD1; V: TRBV7-3; CDR3: CASSLPGQGRVTF; DNA: TGTGCCAGCAGCTTGCCGGGACAGGGTAGGGTCACCTTC
size: NA; J: TRBJ2-4; D: NA; V: TRBV7-2; CDR3: CASSSHPGVTKNIQYF; DNA: TGTGCCAGCAGCTCCCACCCAGGGGTTACCAAAAACATTCAGTACTTC
size: NA; J: TRBJ1-4; D: TRBD1; V: TRBV4-2; CDR3: CASSQDPDRGGEKLFF; DNA: TGTGCCAGCAGCCAAGATCCCGACAGGGGAGGCGAAAAACTGTTTTTT
size: NA; J: TRBJ2-2; D: NA; V: TRBV6-5; CDR3: CASSPGIIGELFF; DNA: TGTGCCAGCAGCCCCGGGATAATCGGGGAGCTGTTTTTT
size: NA; J: TRBJ1-6; D: NA; V: TRBV30; CDR3: CAWSVSYSPLHF; DNA: TGTGCCTGGAGTGTATCGTATTCACCCCTCCACTTT
size: NA; J: TRBJ2-3; D: TRBD1; V: TRBV24-1; CDR3: CATSDWTGDTQYF; DNA: TGTGCCACCAGTGACTGGACAGGCGATACGCAGTATTTT
size: NA; J: TRBJ2-7; D: NA; V: TRBV5-1; CDR3: CASSLVGPQGRAEQYF; DNA: TGCGCCAGCAGCTTGGTAGGCCCCCAGGGAAGGGCCGAGCAGTACTTC
size: NA; J: TRBJ2-3; D: NA; V: TRBV30; CDR3: CAWTPSAFTDTQYF; DNA: TGTGCCTGGACGCCTAGCGCCTTCACAGATACGCAGTATTTT
size: NA; J: TRBJ2-1; D: NA; V: TRBV2; CDR3: CASSEYGSGAYRNEQFF; DNA: TGTGCCAGCAGTGAATACGGGTCAGGGGCCTATAGGAATGAGCAGTTCTTC
size: NA; J: TRBJ1-1; D: NA; V: TRBV6-5; CDR3: CASSYSVRNGAEAFF; DNA: TGTGCCAGCAGTTACTCGGTAAGGAACGGGGCTGAAGCTTTCTTT
size: NA; J: TRBJ2-2; D: NA; V: TRBV5-8; CDR3: CASSLQGPNTGELFF; DNA: TGTGCCAGCAGCTTGCAGGGGCCGAACACCGGGGAGCTGTTTTTT
size: NA; J: TRBJ1-1; D: NA; V: TRBV5-1; CDR3: CASSLEANPEAFF; DNA: TGCGCCAGCAGCTTGGAAGCAAACCCTGAAGCTTTCTTT
size: NA; J: TRBJ2-5; D: TRBD2; V: TRBV6-5; CDR3: CASSYSSRLAGETQYF; DNA: TGTGCCAGCAGTTACTCGTCGAGACTAGCCGGGGAGACCCAGTACTTC
size: NA; J: TRBJ1-5; D: NA; V: TRBV12-3/TRBV12-4; CDR3: CASSPTKIAQHF; DNA: TGTGCCAGCAGCCCAACTAAAATAGCCCAGCATTTT
size: NA; J: TRBJ1-6; D: NA; V: TRBV5-6; CDR3: CASRSDGGGSPLHF; DNA: TGTGCCAGCAGATCTGACGGGGGAGGATCACCCCTCCACTTT
size: NA; J: TRBJ1-1; D: NA; V: TRBV7-2; CDR3: CASMSVLNTEAFF; DNA: TGTGCCAGCATGAGCGTCTTGAACACTGAAGCTTTCTTT
size: once; J: TRBJ1-2; D: NA; V: TRBV30; CDR3: CAWSAGTTGHGYTF; DNA: TGTGCCTGGAGTGCCGGGACAACGGGTCATGGCTACACCTTC
size: NA; J: TRBJ2-4; D: NA; V: TRBV15; CDR3: CATTPAWREDIQYF; DNA: TGTGCCACCACCCCGGCCTGGAGGGAGGACATTCAGTACTTC
size: NA; J: TRBJ2-2; D: TRBD1; V: TRBV5-1; CDR3: CASSSSPGQGLYTGELFF; DNA: TGCGCCAGCAGCTCCTCACCGGGACAGGGCCTCTACACCGGGGAGCTGTTTTTT
size: NA; J: TRBJ2-1; D: TRBD2; V: TRBV24-1; CDR3: CATSDPTSGSFF; DNA: TGTGCCACCAGTGACCCGACTAGCGGGTCGTTCTTC
size: NA; J: TRBJ2-3; D: TRBD1; V: TRBV14; CDR3: CASSQVPGTGPRDTQYF; DNA: TGTGCCAGCAGCCAGGTGCCCGGGACAGGGCCTCGAGATACGCAGTATTTT
size: NA; J: TRBJ2-2; D: TRBD1; V: TRBV7-6; CDR3: CASSLLDRVKTGELFF; DNA: TGTGCCAGCAGCTTACTTGACAGGGTTAAAACCGGGGAGCTGTTTTTT
size: NA; J: TRBJ2-7; D: NA; V: TRBV30; CDR3: CAPTRGPSYEQYF; DNA: TGTGCCCCCACGCGGGGACCCTCCTACGAGCAGTACTTC
size: NA; J: TRBJ1-4; D: TRBD1; V: TRBV19; CDR3: CASSPWTGEDEKLFF; DNA: TGTGCCAGTAGTCCCTGGACAGGGGAGGATGAAAAACTGTTTTTT
size: NA; J: TRBJ1-2; D: NA; V: TRBV6-1; CDR3: CASSERNYGYTF; DNA: TGTGCCAGCAGTGAACGGAACTATGGCTACACCTTC
size: NA; J: TRBJ1-2; D: NA; V: TRBV19; CDR3: CATIDSYYGYTF; DNA: TGTGCCACGATTGACAGTTATTATGGCTACACCTTC
size: NA; J: TRBJ1-2; D: TRBD1; V: TRBV9; CDR3: CASSVSSLQGRNYGYTF; DNA: TGTGCCAGCAGCGTCTCTTCGTTACAGGGGAGGAACTATGGCTACACCTTC
size: NA; J: TRBJ1-2; D: TRBD1; V: TRBV2; CDR3: CASSEFRGSMDGYTF; DNA: TGTGCCAGCAGTGAGTTCAGGGGGAGTATGGATGGCTACACCTTC
size: NA; J: TRBJ2-5; D: NA; V: TRBV12-5; CDR3: CASGLVYGERRGETQYF; DNA: TGTGCTAGTGGTTTGGTATATGGGGAGAGGAGAGGCGAGACCCAGTACTTC
size: NA; J: TRBJ2-1; D: NA; V: TRBV11-2; CDR3: CASRLGGGCVF; DNA: TGTGCCAGCAGGCTTGGAGGGGGCTGCGTCTTC
size: NA; J: TRBJ2-3; D: NA; V: TRBV6-2/TRBV6-3; CDR3: CASSNRVSDTQYF; DNA: TGTGCCAGCAGCAACAGGGTTTCAGATACGCAGTATTTT
size: NA; J: TRBJ2-7; D: TRBD1; V: TRBV9; CDR3: CASSVGQGLAYEQYF; DNA: TGTGCCAGCAGCGTAGGACAGGGTTTAGCCTACGAGCAGTACTTC
size: NA; J: TRBJ1-2; D: TRBD1; V: TRBV5-6; CDR3: CASNRQGYGYTF; DNA: TGTGCCAGCAACCGACAGGGATATGGCTACACCTTC
size: NA; J: TRBJ1-1; D: TRBD1; V: TRBV14; CDR3: CASSPWTGGENTEAFF; DNA: TGTGCCAGCAGCCCTTGGACAGGGGGGGAGAACACTGAAGCTTTCTTT
size: NA; J: TRBJ1-2; D: TRBD1; V: TRBV27; CDR3: CASSSRDRGRGYTF; DNA: TGTGCCAGCAGTTCCCGGGACAGGGGGCGAGGCTACACCTTC
size: NA; J: TRBJ1-5; D: TRBD1; V: TRBV19; CDR3: CASSSPGRTGRKSNQPQHF; DNA: TGTGCCAGTAGTTCTCCCGGGAGGACAGGGCGGAAGAGCAATCAGCCCCAGCATTTT
size: NA; J: TRBJ1-1; D: TRBD1; V: TRBV5-6; CDR3: CASSPGQVRTEAFF; DNA: TGTGCCAGCAGCCCGGGACAGGTGAGGACTGAAGCTTTCTTT
size: NA; J: TRBJ2-7; D: TRBD1; V: TRBV27; CDR3: CASSLYRGSYEQYF; DNA: TGTGCCAGCAGTTTATACAGGGGGTCCTACGAGCAGTACTTC
size: NA; J: TRBJ2-2; D: TRBD1; V: TRBV6-4; CDR3: CASSDGGQGAGELFF; DNA: TGTGCCAGCAGTGACGGCGGGCAGGGGGCCGGGGAGCTGTTTTTT
size: NA; J: TRBJ2-1; D: TRBD1; V: TRBV11-3; CDR3: CASSSGQGYNEQFF; DNA: TGTGCCAGCAGCTCGGGACAGGGATACAATGAGCAGTTCTTC
size: NA; J: TRBJ2-5; D: NA; V: TRBV7-9; CDR3: CASSYLQGQETQYF; DNA: TGTGCCAGCAGCTACCTACAGGGCCAAGAGACCCAGTACTTC
size: NA; J: TRBJ1-2; D: TRBD1; V: TRBV18; CDR3: CASSPPRLTGDDGYTF; DNA: TGTGCCAGCTCACCTCCCCGTTTAACAGGGGATGATGGCTACACCTTC
size: NA; J: TRBJ1-5; D: TRBD1; V: TRBV15; CDR3: CATSGRDRVNQPQHF; DNA: TGTGCCACCAGCGGCCGGGACAGGGTCAATCAGCCCCAGCATTTT
size: NA; J: TRBJ1-4; D: NA; V: TRBV28; CDR3: CASSLEVDEKLFF; DNA: TGTGCCAGCAGTTTAGAGGTCGATGAAAAACTGTTTTTT
size: NA; J: TRBJ1-1; D: NA; V: TRBV3-1/TRBV3-2; CDR3: CASSQAKLGVGAFF; DNA: TGTGCCAGCAGCCAAGCGAAATTGGGCGTTGGGGCTTTCTTT
size: NA; J: TRBJ1-2; D: NA; V: TRBV2; CDR3: CASSLFGRALYGYTF; DNA: TGTGCCAGCAGCCTCTTCGGCAGGGCGCTCTATGGCTACACCTTC
size: NA; J: TRBJ2-2; D: TRBD2; V: TRBV6-1; CDR3: CASSEGEGGELFF; DNA: TGTGCCAGCAGTGAAGGGGAGGGCGGGGAGCTGTTTTTT
size: NA; J: TRBJ2-1; D: TRBD2; V: TRBV7-3; CDR3: CASSLRLAGGYNEQFF; DNA: TGTGCCAGCAGCCTCCGACTAGCGGGGGGATACAATGAGCAGTTCTTC
size: NA; J: TRBJ2-3; D: TRBD2; V: TRBV7-3; CDR3: CASSLGRLATDTQYF; DNA: TGTGCCAGCAGCTTAGGTCGACTAGCGACAGATACGCAGTATTTT
size: NA; J: TRBJ2-1; D: NA; V: TRBV4-1; CDR3: CASSTIAYNEQFF; DNA: TGCGCCAGCAGCACTATCGCCTACAATGAGCAGTTCTTC